Shown below are 6 T cell receptor beta chains from a single sample sequenced in a study of response to subunit inactivated influenza vaccine. TCRdb processed the RT-PCR reads anew with MiXCR; each CDR3 protein has one entry. The sample lists roughly 790,000 distinct CDR3 sequences, about 20% seen once, with 10% in the top ten. Sequencing used PBMCs from blood, obtained around 5 days after vaccination. The receptor set was obtained from a man aged 45 to 65 who received an inactivated influenza vaccine.

This clonotype was picked up many times. The chain links TRBV20-1 to TRBJ2-3, with TRBD1 as a possible D gene (6 bases). V lost 4 bases to trimming and J lost 4 bases, with 18 bases between them. This CDR3 region has 15 residues. Germline CDR1 is DFQATT and CDR2 is SNEGSKA (reference sequence). CDR3 sequence reads: CSAIPTGKSPDTQYF. CDR3 nucleotides: TGCAGTGCTATACCCACAGGGAAGTCCCCAGATACGCAGTATTTT.

V and J are TRBV20-1 and TRBJ1-5, with a possible D match to TRBD1 (5 bases). V dropped 6 bases and J dropped 3 bases, with 12 bases sitting between them. This CDR3 region has 13 residues. CDR1 is DFQATT, CDR2 SNEGSKA, per germline (reference sequence). The CDR3 nucleotides are TGCAGTGCCGGAGGGGCTGCCAATCAGCCCCAGCATTTT. Its translation: CSAGGAANQPQHF.

The rearrangement links TRBV7-9 to TRBJ2-3, with 11 bases matching TRBD2. Germline trimming cut 4 bases from V and 3 bases from J; bases unmatched to any gene: 6. The CDR3 has 16 amino acids. In germline, CDR1 is SEHNR, CDR2 FQNEAQ (reference sequence). The CDR3 is CASSSGTSGTTDTQYF. The CDR3 DNA sequence: TGTGCCAGCAGCTCCGGGACTAGCGGCACGACAGATACGCAGTATTTT.

The gene calls are TRBV5-1 and TRBJ2-2; D perhaps matches TRBD1 (7 bases). Germline V gene sequence: CDR1 SGHRS, CDR2 YFSETQ. This CDR3 region has 16 residues. Trimming took 0 bases from V and 4 from J, leaving 13 bases between them. The CDR3: CASSLARGAPTGELFF. The CDR3 coding sequence is TGCGCCAGCAGCTTGGCCAGGGGGGCCCCCACCGGGGAGCTGTTTTTT.

This clonotype was counted at least ten times. The chain combines TRBV30 with TRBJ1-1; no firm D call. The V gene lost 0 bases and the J gene lost 3 bases, with 5 bases spanning the gap. Germline V gene sequence: CDR1 GTSNPN, CDR2 SVGIG (reference sequence). The CDR3 is 12 residues long. CDR3: CAWSVGYTEAFF. In DNA form, the CDR3 reads TGTGCCTGGAGTGTGGGGTACACTGAAGCTTTCTTT.

The chain is built from TRBV20-1 and TRBJ1-2; possible D gene TRBD1, 5 bases. The CDR3 covers 12 residues. Germline V lookup: CDR1 DFQATT, CDR2 SNEGSKA (reference sequence). Trimming took 6 bases from V and 0 from J, leaving 8 bases between them. Here the CDR3 DNA reads TGCAGTGCCAGGGAGTCTAACTATGGCTACACCTTC. Amino acids: CSARESNYGYTF.